The 24 T cell receptor beta chains below come from one sample, sequenced in a study of T cells expressing NK-cell markers. TCRdb re-called the 5' RACE reads and shows each CDR3 protein once, DNA omitted. This sample's table has about 160,000 distinct CDR3 sequences. The sequenced material came from blood T cells: a sorted CD56 or NKG2C T cell subset, CD4+ or CD8+ T cells, or bulk PBMC T cells (not recorded which). Every receptor here comes from a man aged 18-69 years in good health.

This chain uses TRBV4-2 with TRBJ2-5; TCRdb lists TRBD1, though no DNA is available to test this call. The CDR3 has 15 residues. Germline assignment: CDR1 LGHNA and CDR2 YNFKEQ. CDR3 loop: CASSQQGTGFETQYF.

This rearrangement joins TRBV25-1 to TRBJ1-2; no DNA is available, so the TRBD1 call from TCRdb remains unchecked. The CDR3 consists of 15 residues. Germline V gives CDR1 MGHDK, CDR2 SYGVNS. The CDR3 region is CASSHRTGGPYGYTF.

The gene calls are TRBV11-2 and TRBJ2-1; no DNA is available, so the TRBD1 call from TCRdb remains unchecked. From germline, CDR1 is SGHAT and CDR2 FQNNGV. The CDR3 loop spans 17 amino acids. The CDR3: CASSSTPGTITYNEQFF.

This rearrangement joins TRBV2 to TRBJ1-1; the D call from TCRdb, TRBD1, cannot be confirmed without DNA. This CDR3 comprises 14 residues. The germline V gene has CDR1 SNHLY and CDR2 FYNNEI. CDR3 amino acids: CASNGQGQYTEAFF. Based on the CDR3 plus reference TRBV2 and TRBJ1-1, the full variable domain is EPEVTQTPSHQVTQMGQEVILRCVPISNHLYFYWYRQILGQKVEFLVSFYNNEISEKSEIFDDQFSVERPDGSNFTLKIRSTKLEDSAMYFCASNGQGQYTEAFFGQGTRLTVV.

This chain links TRBV7-2 with TRBJ2-1; the TCRdb D gene call, TRBD2, has no DNA to confirm it. Germline V CDR1 and CDR2: SGHTA, FQGNSA. This CDR3 is 15 amino acids long. CDR3 residues: CASSFGTDAGNEQFF.

CDR3 in amino acids: CASTSWGLGELFF. The chain employs TRBV12-3 or TRBV12-4 and TRBJ1-4. The CDR3 has 13 amino acids.

The rearrangement uses TRBV5-4 and TRBJ2-1; the TCRdb call, TRBD1, lacks DNA for checking. The CDR3 length is 16 residues. Germline values: CDR1 SGHNT, CDR2 YYREEE (reference sequence). This CDR3 is CASSNPGGSIYNEQFF.

The V gene is TRBV10-3, the J gene TRBJ2-7. The CDR3 spans 13 residues. Germline values: CDR1 ENHRY, CDR2 SYGVKD. The CDR3: CAISESDGYEQYF.

The CDR3 reads CASSLVGTGDPYF. The chain links TRBV5-1 to TRBJ2-5. Germline V gene sequence: CDR1 SGHRS, CDR2 YFSETQ. The CDR3 spans 13 residues.

The chain joins TRBV2 to TRBJ2-2; TCRdb names TRBD1, which stays unverified in the absence of DNA. Germline V lookup: CDR1 SNHLY, CDR2 FYNNEI. The CDR3 length is 16 residues. CDR3 protein: CASSEDRGRVTGELFF. Drawing the rest from reference TRBV2 and TRBJ2-2, the complete variable domain is EPEVTQTPSHQVTQMGQEVILRCVPISNHLYFYWYRQILGQKVEFLVSFYNNEISEKSEIFDDQFSVERPDGSNFTLKIRSTKLEDSAMYFCASSEDRGRVTGELFFGEGSRLTVL.

The genes are TRBV19 and TRBJ2-7. The germline V gene encodes CDR1 LNHDA and CDR2 SQIVND (reference sequence). The CDR3 loop spans 15 amino acids. The CDR3 loop is CASSIGLASSYEQYF.

The chain is built from TRBV5-1 and TRBJ1-1; TCRdb calls TRBD1, which cannot be checked without DNA. Germline-derived CDR1 and CDR2 are SGHRS and YFSETQ. The CDR3 runs 17 residues. This CDR3 is CASSPVGQGTRDTEAFF.

J is TRBJ1-2 and V is TRBV7-2. The CDR3 sequence is 16 residues long. Germline CDR1 SGHTA, CDR2 FQGNSA. The CDR3: CASSLAVEGTLYGYTF.

The chain combines TRBV20-1 with TRBJ2-3; the D call of TRBD2 rests on TCRdb alone, since no DNA is present to check it. This CDR3 has 16 amino acids. Germline values: CDR1 DFQATT, CDR2 SNEGSKA (reference sequence). Here the CDR3 reads CSARDFRDSYTDTQYF.

CDR3 region: CASSLAGTGGQETQYF. The chain employs TRBV5-1 and TRBJ2-5; the D call of TRBD1 rests on TCRdb alone, since no DNA is present to check it. Germline CDR1 reads SGHRS; CDR2 reads YFSETQ. The CDR3 consists of 16 residues.

V is TRBV12-3 or TRBV12-4 and J is TRBJ2-1; checking the TCRdb D call of TRBD2 is not possible without DNA. CDR3 size: 15 residues. CDR3 sequence reads: CASSPASGGHGEQFF.

The rearrangement links TRBV4-2 to TRBJ2-4; the D gene TCRdb calls, TRBD2, cannot be checked with no DNA. There are 14 residues in the CDR3. Germline values: CDR1 LGHNA, CDR2 YNFKEQ. CDR3: CASSGGGAANIQYF.

The chain employs TRBV11-2 and TRBJ2-5; TCRdb's D call of TRBD1 is untestable without DNA. Germline V gives CDR1 SGHAT, CDR2 FQNNGV. This CDR3 region has 16 residues. The CDR3 loop is CASSLEVRRGLETQYF. The full variable domain, with the rest looked up from reference TRBV11-2 and TRBJ2-5, is EAGVAQSPRYKIIEKRQSVAFWCNPISGHATLYWYQQILGQGPKLLIQFQNNGVVDDSQLPKDRFSAERLKGVDSTLKIQPAKLEDSAVYLCASSLEVRRGLETQYFGPGTRLLVL.

The chain employs TRBV3-1 and TRBJ2-7; as DNA is missing, the TRBD1 call by TCRdb cannot be tested. CDR1 LGHDT and CDR2 YNNKEL come from the germline V gene (reference sequence). CDR3 length equals 14 residues. The chain's CDR3 is CASSHPGGGYEQYF.

The rearrangement links TRBV5-1 to TRBJ2-2; absent DNA, TCRdb's TRBD2 call cannot be checked. This CDR3 spans 15 amino acids. Germline-derived CDR1 and CDR2 are SGHRS and YFSETQ. CDR3 loop: CASSLPDILSGELFF.

The rearrangement links TRBV6-7 to TRBJ2-7; TCRdb's D call, TRBD1, is unchecked because there is no DNA. TRBV6-7 is given ORF status, its function remaining uncertain. The CDR3 extends over 12 amino acids. The CDR3 spells CASRTGSREQYF.

The genes are TRBV6-1 and TRBJ2-5; TCRdb gives TRBD1 as the D gene, but with no DNA this cannot be confirmed. Germline lookup yields CDR1 MNHNS and CDR2 SASEGT. This CDR3 region has 15 residues. The CDR3 sequence: CASSSVPGRSETQYF.

This chain joins TRBV4-1 and TRBJ1-2; TCRdb gives TRBD1 as the D gene, but with no DNA this cannot be confirmed. The length of the CDR3 is 17 residues. CDR1 MGHRA and CDR2 YSYEKL come from the germline V gene. CDR3 sequence reads: CASSHTGTDGANYGYTF.

The chain combines TRBV5-1 with TRBJ2-3; TCRdb gives TRBD1 as the D gene, but with no DNA this cannot be confirmed. CDR1 SGHRS and CDR2 YFSETQ come from the germline V gene. The CDR3 loop spans 18 amino acids. The CDR3 region is CASSLAFSGTGSTDTQYF.